These T cell receptor beta chains were read from a single sample in a study of tumor and adjacent non-tumor tissue in lung cancer. TCRdb passed the multiplex PCR reads through MiXCR, listing each CDR3 protein once. Of about 80,000 distinct CDR3 sequences in the sample, 55% to 75% were seen once. The sample consisted of lung tumor tissue. These receptors were collected from a woman aged 40 to 49 with non-small cell lung cancer. The CDR3 runs from the conserved cysteine through the conserved F or W. The D gene is left open where the match is weak.

>-|TRBJ1-5|TRBV20-1
CSARDPDGSNQPQHF
>-|TRBJ1-2|TRBV28
CASRRDSLYGYTF
>-|TRBJ2-3|TRBV12-5
CASGSLQPGTDTQYF
>TRBD1|TRBJ1-4|TRBV6-5
CASSATGGSTNEKLFF
>-|TRBJ2-1|TRBV6-5
CASSYCAGVNRFF
>-|TRBJ2-1|TRBV12-3/TRBV12-4
CANSFKGGIVNEQFF
>TRBD1|TRBJ2-7|TRBV6-5
CASRGQAWGEQYF
>-|TRBJ2-5|TRBV30
CAWSIDQEGKETQYF
>-|TRBJ2-3|TRBV5-1
CASSLSTSGTQYF
>-|TRBJ2-1|TRBV29-1
CSVYTASSYNEQFF
>TRBD2|TRBJ2-7|TRBV11-2
CTSSLMGTSSSEQYF
>TRBD1|TRBJ1-1|TRBV5-1
CASSLISGTVTEALF
>TRBD2|TRBJ2-3|TRBV29-1
CSVDSYPAGLAYSDTQYF
>-|TRBJ2-1|TRBV6-1
CASSGTFEHFF
>-|TRBJ2-1|TRBV12-3/TRBV12-4
CASSPSARELFF
>-|TRBJ1-6|TRBV11-2
CASSLALGNSSPLHF
>-|TRBJ2-2|TRBV6-1
CTSKGMAETGELFF
>TRBD1|TRBJ2-7|TRBV5-1
CASNLTRTGSHEQYF
>-|TRBJ1-3|TRBV6-5
CPSSYSASAGNTIYF
>-|TRBJ1-2|TRBV11-2
CASRNRGANYGYTF
>-|TRBJ1-2|TRBV20-1
CSAHDGQSIYGYTF
>TRBD2|TRBJ2-3|TRBV11-2
CASCLSLAGGSTDTQYF
>TRBD1|TRBJ1-6|TRBV30
CAWSRGQGALPLHF
>-|TRBJ1-3|TRBV28
CGSSSALGGRTVNIIYF
>TRBD2|TRBJ2-7|TRBV6-2/TRBV6-3
CASSDGLGVYKQYF
>-|TRBJ2-2|TRBV6-6
CASLYGGNTGELFF
>-|TRBJ2-7|TRBV4-1
CASSPGHQDKPEQYF
>-|TRBJ2-5|TRBV28
CASGFRIEEETQYF
>-|TRBJ2-3|TRBV11-2
CASSCTGTDNTEYF
>TRBD1|TRBJ1-5|TRBV24-1
CATSENRGNNQPQHF
>-|TRBJ2-2|TRBV6-2/TRBV6-3
CDSTTDTGQAGELFF
>-|TRBJ2-7|TRBV10-1
CASSPETLGGAYEQYF
>-|TRBJ1-5|TRBV7-9
CASSIGLSNQPQHF
>TRBD2|TRBJ2-4|TRBV11-2
CASSLGTSGGKAIQYF
>-|TRBJ2-1|TRBV12-5
CASGLSGYRNNEQFF